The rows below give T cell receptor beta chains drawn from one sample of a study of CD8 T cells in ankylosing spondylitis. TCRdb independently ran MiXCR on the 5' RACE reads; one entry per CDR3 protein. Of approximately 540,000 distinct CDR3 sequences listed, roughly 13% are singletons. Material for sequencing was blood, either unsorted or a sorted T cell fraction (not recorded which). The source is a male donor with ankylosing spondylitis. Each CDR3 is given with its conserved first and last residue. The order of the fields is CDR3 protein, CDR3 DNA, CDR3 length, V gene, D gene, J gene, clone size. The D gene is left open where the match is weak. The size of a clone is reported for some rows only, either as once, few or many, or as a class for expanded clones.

CASSLGGGNTGELFF | TGTGCCAGCAGCTTAGGTGGGGGGAACACCGGGGAGCTGTTTTTT | 15 | TRBV7-8 | - | TRBJ2-2 | -
CASSSAGLDNEQFF | TGTGCCAGCAGCTCCGCGGGATTGGATAATGAGCAGTTCTTC | 14 | TRBV3-1 | - | TRBJ2-1 | -
CASSEGGSLDTQYF | TGCGCCAGCAGTGAGGGGGGGAGTCTAGATACGCAGTATTTT | 14 | TRBV10-1 | - | TRBJ2-3 | few
CASSLGLVYEQYF | TGTGCCAGCAGCTTAGGGCTAGTCTACGAGCAGTACTTC | 13 | TRBV11-2 | - | TRBJ2-7 | many
CASSGTGRFPEAFF | TGTGCCAGCAGCGGGACAGGGAGGTTCCCTGAAGCTTTCTTT | 14 | TRBV2 | TRBD1 | TRBJ1-1 | -
CASSKGLPGGNEQFF | TGTGCCAGCAGTAAGGGACTACCCGGCGGGAATGAGCAGTTCTTC | 15 | TRBV6-1 | TRBD2 | TRBJ2-1 | many
CASSRTTLPEQYF | TGTGCCAGCTCACGAACGACCCTCCCCGAGCAGTACTTC | 13 | TRBV18 | - | TRBJ2-7 | few
CASSRPFGRATGAYNEQFF | TGTGCCAGCAGCCGCCCGTTCGGGAGGGCCACGGGGGCCTACAATGAGCAGTTCTTC | 19 | TRBV3-1 | TRBD2 | TRBJ2-1 | -
CASSLGLPAYNEQFF | TGTGCCAGCAGTTTAGGTCTGCCTGCCTACAATGAGCAGTTCTTC | 15 | TRBV12-3/TRBV12-4 | - | TRBJ2-1 | -
CASSDPLWGVAGVRNTGELFF | TGTGCCAGCAGCGACCCCCTTTGGGGGGTAGCGGGAGTGAGGAACACCGGGGAGCTGTTTTTT | 21 | TRBV9 | TRBD2 | TRBJ2-2 | few
CASRTGAGEAFF | TGTGCCAGCAGGACTGGGGCGGGGGAAGCTTTCTTT | 12 | TRBV11-2 | - | TRBJ1-1 | many
CSATGQGVYGYTF | TGCAGTGCTACAGGACAGGGAGTTTATGGCTACACCTTC | 13 | TRBV20-1 | TRBD1 | TRBJ1-2 | -
CASSSDPSGGTEAFF | TGTGCCAGCAGCTCAGACCCCTCGGGAGGCACTGAAGCTTTCTTT | 15 | TRBV7-2 | - | TRBJ1-1 | -
CSVRDMRGYTF | TGCAGCGTTCGGGACATGCGGGGCTACACCTTC | 11 | TRBV29-1 | - | TRBJ1-2 | many
CASNDPRDENTYEQYF | TGTGCCAGTAATGATCCCAGGGACGAAAACACCTACGAGCAGTACTTC | 16 | TRBV19 | - | TRBJ2-7 | -
CSTSRPPSGNEQFF | TGTTCCACCAGCAGACCCCCCTCGGGCAATGAGCAGTTCTTC | 14 | TRBV15 | - | TRBJ2-1 | -
CASGENLLQFF | TGTGCCAGTGGGGAAAACCTCTTACAGTTCTTC | 11 | TRBV2 | - | TRBJ2-1 | many
CAISESPANQPQHF | TGTGCCATCAGTGAGTCGCCGGCCAATCAGCCCCAGCATTTT | 14 | TRBV10-3 | - | TRBJ1-5 | many
CASSARGGGNEQFF | TGTGCCAGCAGCGCACGGGGGGGGGGCAATGAGCAGTTCTTC | 14 | TRBV6-2/TRBV6-3 | TRBD2 | TRBJ2-1 | many
CSARGATGKDQPQHF | TGCAGTGCTAGAGGGGCGACAGGGAAGGATCAGCCCCAGCATTTT | 15 | TRBV20-1 | TRBD1 | TRBJ1-5 | many